The following is a T cell receptor (beta chain) sequence with its context. Produced via immunoSEQ multiplex PCR; TCRdb's table is partial and in-frame only. The sample gives around 250,000 clones, about 86% of which show up once; roughly 3.6% is in the top ten. The sample originates from a study of blood T cell repertoires in COVID-19. The CDR3 loop spans 16 amino acids. V shed 4 bases, J shed 3 bases, and the junction held 8 bases outside the gene matches. Germline CDR1 and CDR2: MNHNS and SASEGT. Sequencing was performed on PBMCs or T cells enriched from blood (not recorded which). The chain carries TRBV6-1 and TRBJ2-7; TRBD2 matches 11 bases. This TCR came from a man in his fifties or sixties who had recovered from COVID-19. In DNA, the CDR3 is TGTGCCAGCAGTGTACGTTGGACTAGCGGGTACTACGAGCAGTACTTC. Its protein product is CASSVRWTSGYYEQYF.